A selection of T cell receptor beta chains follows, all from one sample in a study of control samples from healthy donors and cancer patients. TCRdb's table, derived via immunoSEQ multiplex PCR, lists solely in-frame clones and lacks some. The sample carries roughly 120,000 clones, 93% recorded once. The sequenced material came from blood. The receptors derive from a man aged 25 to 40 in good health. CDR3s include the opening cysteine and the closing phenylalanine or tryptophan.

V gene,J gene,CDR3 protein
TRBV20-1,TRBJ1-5,CSASPGSNQPQHF
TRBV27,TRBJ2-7,CASTLISGRGYEQYF
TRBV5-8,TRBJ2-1,CASSSGQFNEQFF
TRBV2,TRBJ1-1,CASSEVPDTEAFF
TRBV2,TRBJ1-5,CASTNTGTGIQPQHF
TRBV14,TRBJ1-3,CASSARQASGNTIYF
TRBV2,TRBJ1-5,CASSAGQGLVGNQPQHF
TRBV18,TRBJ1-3,CASSPPSLRSGNTIYF
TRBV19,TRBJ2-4,CASSIRGGEKNIQYF
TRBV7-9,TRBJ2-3,CASSLGGGGEDTQYF